The clone carrying this T cell receptor beta chain was seen ten or more times. The record originates from a study of blood T cells in healthy people across ages. V was trimmed by 2 bases and J by 7 bases, leaving 18 bases between them. The CDR3 consists of 16 residues. Germline V CDR1 and CDR2: LGHNA, YNFKEQ. A second PCR, run for about 7 to 11 cycles, used a sample-barcoded 5' primer plus a J-beta primer mix. There were at least 3 million CDR3-containing paired-end reads obtained from each sample. TCRdb recomputed calls from the 5' RACE reads with MiXCR, one row per CDR3 protein. The repertoire holds approximately 1,000,000 distinct CDR3 sequences, with roughly two fifths as singletons.

The chain carries TRBV4-2 and TRBJ2-1; D is uncertain. This TCR derives from a man younger than 30 in good health. What was sequenced was blood. CDR3 bases: TGTGCCAGCAGCCAATTGAAGACCCCGGTCTTGAATGAGCAGTTCTTC. Its protein product is CASSQLKTPVLNEQFF.